The entry that follows covers one TCR beta chain sequence. Its target is unknown. Repertoires were generated with immunoSEQ multiplex PCR, while TCRdb's copy carries only in-frame clones and drops some. The profile shows about 41,000 clones, roughly 69% of them singletons. Time point reported: cycle 4 day 1 (C4D1), after five to seven weeks of nivolumab. After autologous stem cell transplantation all patients relapsed, and prior brentuximab vedotin exposure differed between cohorts. The sample belongs to a study of PD-1 blockade in classical Hodgkin lymphoma. Regarding the study as a whole: Baseline diversity in complete responders resembled that of newly diagnosed patients.

This material consisted of peripheral blood mononuclear cells (PBMCs), taken before the fourth cycle of nivolumab. The TCR sequence derives from a human donor with classical Hodgkin lymphoma.

The CDR3 loop is CASSSGRANEQFF. CDR3 in DNA: TGTGCCAGCAGTAGTGGCAGGGCCAATGAGCAGTTCTTC. The V call is TRBV2, the J call TRBJ2-1, with a tentative D call TRBD1 (5 bases). Trimming shortened V by 5 bases and J by 6 bases, and 11 bases separated the two germline ends. The length of the CDR3 is 13 residues. Germline CDR1 reads SNHLY; CDR2 reads FYNNEI.